This TCR beta chain was sequenced during a study of OX40 agonist ivuxolimab in advanced cancers. General observations from the study: The specificity for antigen of the expanded peripheral T cells was not determined.

CDR3 length: 13 amino acids. CDR1 and CDR2 (germline): WSHSY, SAAADI. Trimming stripped 6 bases from V and 2 bases from J, with 9 bases between. In its sample, this clone was seen a few times. Its antigen is unidentified. Sequenced by immunoSEQ multiplex PCR; TCRdb stores in-frame clones only, minus some. The profile shows over 60,000 clones, 84% of them singletons. The chain has TRBV10-2 and TRBJ2-3; D uncertain. Sample: CD4+ or CD8+ T cells sorted from blood, taken in a trial of the OX40 agonist ivuxolimab. The origin of this receptor is an adult with an advanced solid tumor such as melanoma, head and neck, liver or kidney cancer. The CDR3 region is CASRGSSTDTQYF. CDR3 sequence (DNA): TGCGCCAGCAGGGGCAGTTCCACAGATACGCAGTATTTT.